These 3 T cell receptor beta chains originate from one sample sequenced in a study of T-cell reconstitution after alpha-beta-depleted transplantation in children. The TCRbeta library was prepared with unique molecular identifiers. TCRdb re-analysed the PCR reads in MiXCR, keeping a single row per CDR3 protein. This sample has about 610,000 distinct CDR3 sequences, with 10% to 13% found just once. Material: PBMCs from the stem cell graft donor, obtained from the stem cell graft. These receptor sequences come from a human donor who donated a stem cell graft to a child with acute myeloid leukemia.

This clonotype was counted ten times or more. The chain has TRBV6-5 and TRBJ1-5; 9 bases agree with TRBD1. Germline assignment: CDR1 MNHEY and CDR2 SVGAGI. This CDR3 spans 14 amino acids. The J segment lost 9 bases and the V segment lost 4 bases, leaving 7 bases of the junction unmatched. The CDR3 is CASSWDRAFGPQHF. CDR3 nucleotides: TGTGCCAGCAGTTGGGACAGGGCCTTCGGGCCCCAGCATTTT.

The CDR3 DNA reads as TGTGCCAGCAGACATTACAGGGATCGAGACACTGAAGCTTTCTTT. Translation: CASRHYRDRDTEAFF. The V and J genes are TRBV11-2 and TRBJ1-1; tentatively, D is TRBD1 (6 bases). Trimming stripped 6 bases from V and 3 bases from J, with 17 bases between. The CDR3 consists of 15 residues. The germline V gene encodes CDR1 SGHAT and CDR2 FQNNGV.

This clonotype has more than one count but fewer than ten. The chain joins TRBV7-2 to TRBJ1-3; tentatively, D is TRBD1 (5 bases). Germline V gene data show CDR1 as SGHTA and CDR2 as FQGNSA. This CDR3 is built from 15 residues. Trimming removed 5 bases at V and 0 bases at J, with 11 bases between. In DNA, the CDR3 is TGTGCCAGCAGCGAACAGGTTCTCTCTGGAAACACCATATATTTT. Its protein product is CASSEQVLSGNTIYF.